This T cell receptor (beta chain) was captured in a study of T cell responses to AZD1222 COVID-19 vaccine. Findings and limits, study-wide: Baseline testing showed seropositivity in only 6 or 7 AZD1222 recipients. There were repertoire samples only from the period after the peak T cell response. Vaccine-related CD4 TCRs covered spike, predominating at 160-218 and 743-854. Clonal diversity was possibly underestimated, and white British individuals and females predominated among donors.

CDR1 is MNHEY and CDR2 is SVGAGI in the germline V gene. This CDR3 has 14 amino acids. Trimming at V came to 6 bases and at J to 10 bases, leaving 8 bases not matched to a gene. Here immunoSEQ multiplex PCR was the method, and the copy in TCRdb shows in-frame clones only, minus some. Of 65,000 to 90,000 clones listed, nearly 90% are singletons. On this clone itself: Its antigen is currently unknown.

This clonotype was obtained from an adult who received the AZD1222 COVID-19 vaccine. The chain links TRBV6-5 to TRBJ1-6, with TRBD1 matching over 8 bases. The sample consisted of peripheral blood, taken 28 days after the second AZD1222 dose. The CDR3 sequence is CASRPDRGESPLHF. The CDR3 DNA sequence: TGTGCCAGCAGACCTGACAGGGGTGAATCACCCCTCCACTTT.